These T cell receptor beta chains were read from a single sample in a study of blood T cell repertoires in COVID-19. TCRdb keeps only in-frame clones here, not all; method: immunoSEQ multiplex PCR. This table has under 450,000 clones, more than 70% appearing once. The specimen sequenced was PBMCs or T cells enriched from blood (not recorded which). The origin of the receptors is a man aged 30 to 39 who had recovered from COVID-19. CDR3s include the opening cysteine and the closing phenylalanine or tryptophan. Fields, in order: V gene, CDR3 length, J gene, D gene, clone size, CDR3 DNA, CDR3 protein. D genes are given only for firm matches. Size is stated for part of the rows, as once, few or many counts, or as a class when the clone is expanded.

V gene: TRBV30
CDR3 length: 12
J gene: TRBJ1-2
D gene: NA
clone size: NA
CDR3 DNA: TGTGCCTGGAGGGGCAGAAACTATGGCTACACCTTC
CDR3 protein: CAWRGRNYGYTF

V gene: TRBV7-9
CDR3 length: 14
J gene: TRBJ2-2
D gene: NA
clone size: NA
CDR3 DNA: TGTGCCAGCAGCTTAGCCCAGAACACCGGGGAGCTGTTTTTT
CDR3 protein: CASSLAQNTGELFF

V gene: TRBV11-2
CDR3 length: 15
J gene: TRBJ2-3
D gene: TRBD1
clone size: NA
CDR3 DNA: TGTGCCAGCAGCTTAGCCCTTGGACAGGCAGATACGCAGTATTTT
CDR3 protein: CASSLALGQADTQYF

V gene: TRBV19
CDR3 length: 16
J gene: TRBJ1-6
D gene: NA
clone size: NA
CDR3 DNA: TGTGCCAGTAGAGACTCGACAGCCAGTTATAATTCACCCCTCCACTTT
CDR3 protein: CASRDSTASYNSPLHF

V gene: TRBV12-3/TRBV12-4
CDR3 length: 13
J gene: TRBJ2-2
D gene: NA
clone size: NA
CDR3 DNA: TGTGCCAGCACCTCCTTCCCTGCCGGGGAGCTGTTTTTT
CDR3 protein: CASTSFPAGELFF

V gene: TRBV5-1
CDR3 length: 15
J gene: TRBJ2-7
D gene: TRBD2
clone size: NA
CDR3 DNA: TGCGCCAGCAGGGGGAGGGCAGGACGTCCCTACGAGCAGTACTTC
CDR3 protein: CASRGRAGRPYEQYF

V gene: TRBV20-1
CDR3 length: 16
J gene: TRBJ1-4
D gene: NA
clone size: NA
CDR3 DNA: TGCAGTGCTAGTCTAGCGGGACTTCATGATTATGAAAAACTGTTTTTT
CDR3 protein: CSASLAGLHDYEKLFF

V gene: TRBV28
CDR3 length: 13
J gene: TRBJ2-5
D gene: NA
clone size: NA
CDR3 DNA: TGTGCCAGCAGTTTTGGAGGGTTGGAGACCCAGTACTTC
CDR3 protein: CASSFGGLETQYF

V gene: TRBV6-1
CDR3 length: 15
J gene: TRBJ2-7
D gene: NA
clone size: once
CDR3 DNA: TGTGCCAGCAGTGAAGCAGGGACATTTACCTACGAGCAGTACTTC
CDR3 protein: CASSEAGTFTYEQYF

V gene: TRBV5-4
CDR3 length: 16
J gene: TRBJ1-2
D gene: TRBD1
clone size: NA
CDR3 DNA: TGTGCCAGCAGACCACATACCCCAGGGGGCGCGTATGGCTACACCTTC
CDR3 protein: CASRPHTPGGAYGYTF

V gene: TRBV5-1
CDR3 length: 14
J gene: TRBJ1-2
D gene: NA
clone size: once
CDR3 DNA: TGCGCCAGCAGCTTGGCCAATAGGGAGCATGGCTACACCTTC
CDR3 protein: CASSLANREHGYTF

V gene: TRBV29-1
CDR3 length: 14
J gene: TRBJ1-1
D gene: TRBD1
clone size: NA
CDR3 DNA: TGCAGCGTTGATTCCGGGACAGGGACCACTGAAGCTTTCTTT
CDR3 protein: CSVDSGTGTTEAFF

V gene: TRBV4-1
CDR3 length: 14
J gene: TRBJ1-2
D gene: NA
clone size: NA
CDR3 DNA: TGCGCCAGCAGCCAAGACCTGCTAACGTATGGCTACACCTTC
CDR3 protein: CASSQDLLTYGYTF

V gene: TRBV7-9
CDR3 length: 15
J gene: TRBJ1-4
D gene: TRBD1
clone size: NA
CDR3 DNA: TGTGCCAGCAGCCCAGGACAGGGGGGTCGGGAAAAACTGTTTTTT
CDR3 protein: CASSPGQGGREKLFF

V gene: TRBV6-1
CDR3 length: 16
J gene: TRBJ2-7
D gene: NA
clone size: NA
CDR3 DNA: TGTGCCAGCAGTGAGCTCCAAGGGACACACTCCTACGAGCAGTACTTC
CDR3 protein: CASSELQGTHSYEQYF

V gene: TRBV5-6
CDR3 length: 14
J gene: TRBJ1-6
D gene: TRBD1
clone size: NA
CDR3 DNA: TGTGCCAGCAGTTACAGGGGTAGAGGTTCACCCCTCCACTTT
CDR3 protein: CASSYRGRGSPLHF

V gene: TRBV2
CDR3 length: 14
J gene: TRBJ2-7
D gene: TRBD2
clone size: NA
CDR3 DNA: TGTGCCAGCAGTGTCGGCGGGGGGGCCTACGAGCAGTACTTC
CDR3 protein: CASSVGGGAYEQYF

V gene: TRBV4-1
CDR3 length: 15
J gene: TRBJ2-5
D gene: NA
clone size: NA
CDR3 DNA: TGCGCCAGCAGCCAAGTTGGGTCCATCGGGGAGACCCAGTACTTC
CDR3 protein: CASSQVGSIGETQYF

V gene: TRBV5-1
CDR3 length: 17
J gene: TRBJ2-1
D gene: NA
clone size: NA
CDR3 DNA: TGCGCCAGCAGCCAGGGGCCTCTTATTATCCGAAACAATGAGCAGTTCTTC
CDR3 protein: CASSQGPLIIRNNEQFF

V gene: TRBV3-1/TRBV3-2
CDR3 length: 16
J gene: TRBJ2-1
D gene: TRBD2
clone size: NA
CDR3 DNA: TGTGCCAGCAGCCAAGATGCGCTAGCGGCTTACAATGAGCAGTTCTTC
CDR3 protein: CASSQDALAAYNEQFF

V gene: TRBV2
CDR3 length: 12
J gene: TRBJ2-7
D gene: NA
clone size: NA
CDR3 DNA: TGTGCCAGCACGGGGACATACTACGAGCAGTACTTC
CDR3 protein: CASTGTYYEQYF

V gene: TRBV18
CDR3 length: 13
J gene: TRBJ1-1
D gene: NA
clone size: NA
CDR3 DNA: TGTGCCAGCTCACCGACAGGGAACACTGAAGCTTTCTTT
CDR3 protein: CASSPTGNTEAFF

V gene: TRBV27
CDR3 length: 14
J gene: TRBJ1-1
D gene: NA
clone size: NA
CDR3 DNA: TGTGCCAGCAGTTTGGGGCGGTTGAACACTGAAGCTTTCTTT
CDR3 protein: CASSLGRLNTEAFF